This T cell receptor beta chain was captured by sequencing in a study of cytomegalovirus exposure and HLA in healthy donors. V dropped 1 base and J dropped 2; count of bases not matched to a gene: 1. The CDR3 consists of 15 residues. Germline V gives CDR1 LGHNA, CDR2 YNFKEQ. Profiled with immunoSEQ multiplex PCR; TCRdb holds only in-frame clones, not every one. The table shows about 240,000 clones, with about 83% occurring only once. This TCR came from a man aged 18 to 35 in good health and CMV-seronegative. The V and J genes are TRBV4-2 and TRBJ2-5; 10 nucleotides align to TRBD2. Sequenced input: PBMCs. CDR3 in DNA: TGTGCCAGCAGCCAAGGGACTAGCGGACAAGAGACCCAGTACTTC. It specifies CASSQGTSGQETQYF.